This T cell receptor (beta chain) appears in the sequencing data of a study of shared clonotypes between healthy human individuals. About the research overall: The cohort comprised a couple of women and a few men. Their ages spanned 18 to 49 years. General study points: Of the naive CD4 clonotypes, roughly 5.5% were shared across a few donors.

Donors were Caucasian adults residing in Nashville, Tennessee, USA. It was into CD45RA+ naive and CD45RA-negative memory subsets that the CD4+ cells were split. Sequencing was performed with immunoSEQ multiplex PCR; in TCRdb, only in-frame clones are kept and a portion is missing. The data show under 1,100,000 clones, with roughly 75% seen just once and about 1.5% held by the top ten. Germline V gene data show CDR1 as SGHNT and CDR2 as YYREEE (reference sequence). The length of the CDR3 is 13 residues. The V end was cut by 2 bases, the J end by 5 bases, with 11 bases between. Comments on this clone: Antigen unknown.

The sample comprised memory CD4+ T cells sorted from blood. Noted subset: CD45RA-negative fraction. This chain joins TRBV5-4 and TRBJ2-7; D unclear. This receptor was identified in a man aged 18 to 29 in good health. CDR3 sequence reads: CASSFTMGNEQYF. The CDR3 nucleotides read TGTGCCAGCAGCTTTACGATGGGGAACGAGCAGTACTTC.